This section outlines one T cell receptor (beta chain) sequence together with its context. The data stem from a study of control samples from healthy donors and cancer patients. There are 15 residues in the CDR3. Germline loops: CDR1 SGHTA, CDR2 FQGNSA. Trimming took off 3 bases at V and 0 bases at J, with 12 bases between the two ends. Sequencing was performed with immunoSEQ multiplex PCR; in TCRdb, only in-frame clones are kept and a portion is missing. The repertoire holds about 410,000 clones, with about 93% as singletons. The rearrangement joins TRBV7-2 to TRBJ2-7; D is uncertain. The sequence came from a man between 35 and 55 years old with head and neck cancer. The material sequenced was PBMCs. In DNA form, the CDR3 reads TGTGCCAGCAGCTTTGGGAACAGCCACTCCTACGAGCAGTACTTC. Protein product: CASSFGNSHSYEQYF.